This record covers a single T cell receptor beta chain. This record comes from a study of CD8+CD57+ T cells in acquired aplastic anemia. TCR beta VDJ and CDR3 profiling used genomic DNA as template. Each CDR3 protein gets one entry after TCRdb re-called the reads with MiXCR. The sample yields about 160,000 distinct CDR3 sequences, 70% to 75% seen once. An expansion of CD8+CD57+ cells by flow cytometry had been shown in patients chosen for sequencing. This TCR derives from a human donor with aplastic anemia. Sequenced material: sorted CD4+, CD8+, or CD8+CD57+ T cells (not recorded which) from PBMCs.

CDR3 protein: CASSSGAAYEQYF. The CDR3 DNA reads as TGTGCCAGCTCTAGCGGGGCCGCCTACGAGCAGTACTTC. This chain uses TRBV7-2 with TRBJ2-7; 9 bases map to TRBD2. CDR3 length: 13 amino acids. J was trimmed by 2 bases and V by 8 bases; bases with no gene match: 4. Germline loops: CDR1 SGHTA, CDR2 FQGNSA.